The text below deals with one TCR beta chain. Its antigen is currently not known. Per-base quality was not reported, and no clone a single base away is much larger than it. Libraries were prepared through the immunoSEQ multiplex PCR assay. TCRdb limited this immuneACCESS table to in-frame rearrangements with V and J called. A share of clones is missing; checked studies link under half to unresolved V genes, and the rest is unexplained. The sample table shows 100,000 or so clones, and around nine tenths are seen once. Around 1.2% of the sample rests with the top ten. The source of the sample is a study of T cell changes during pregnancy in multiple sclerosis (dated by TCRdb to between 2018 and 2020). For context, the study as a whole: Changes in the T cell repertoire over the course of pregnancy were examined in this study in women with multiple sclerosis.

The V end gives up 1 base and the J end 5 bases, leaving 2 bases in the junction not matched to a gene. According to the germline V gene (reference sequence), CDR1 reads GTSNPN and CDR2 reads SVGIG. The CDR3 numbers 14 residues from cysteine through phenylalanine. Here the CDR3 DNA is all that survives: 42 bases in frame from base 1. In this chain, TRBV30 is recombined with TRBJ1-6; a stretch of 7 junction bases matches TRBD1. This specimen consisted of peripheral blood, obtained in the second trimester of pregnancy. The receptor was isolated from a female donor with multiple sclerosis, enrolled in a pregnancy study. The nucleotide sequence reads TGTGCCTGGAGTGAGGGACAGCATAATTCACCCCTCCACTTT. Translated, this gives CAWSEGQHNSPLHF.